This TCR beta chain comes out of a study of blood T cell repertoires in COVID-19. This clone turned up a few times. Repertoires were generated with immunoSEQ multiplex PCR, while TCRdb's copy carries only in-frame clones and drops some. Found here are 250,000 or so clones, 75% to 85% of them singletons; the top ten hold 2% to 2.5%. Trimming stripped 0 bases from V and 2 bases from J, with 6 bases between. The CDR3 consists of 13 residues. This receptor was taken from a man in his forties or fifties who had recovered from COVID-19. V usage is TRBV5-3 and J usage is TRBJ2-7; D is perhaps TRBD2 (5 bases). TRBV5-3 is recorded as an ORF, its role being uncertain. Sequencing input: peripheral blood. The CDR3 sequence is CARSLVEAYEQYF. CDR3 coding DNA: TGTGCCAGAAGCTTGGTGGAGGCCTACGAGCAGTACTTC.